A selection of T cell receptor beta chains follows, all from one sample in a study of tumor-infiltrating lymphocytes in primary liver carcinoma. TCRdb independently ran MiXCR on the multiplex PCR reads; one entry per CDR3 protein. This table holds approximately 110,000 distinct CDR3 sequences, about 59% found once. Sequenced sample: liver tumor tissue from sampling region 1. The receptor source for this set is a woman aged 55-69 years with primary liver carcinoma and hepatitis B virus infection. The CDR3 runs from the conserved cysteine through the conserved F or W. A D gene is named only where the DNA matches it firmly. Clone size is not always given. Where it is, it says once, few, many or a class for expanded clones.

CDR3 protein: CASIFERGSYEQYF
CDR3 DNA: TGTGCCAGCATTTTCGAAAGGGGGTCCTACGAGCAGTACTTC
V gene: TRBV11-2
J gene: TRBJ2-7
clone size: .
D gene: .

CDR3 protein: CTSSLRAGEAYNEQLF
CDR3 DNA: TGTACCAGCAGCTTGCGAGCGGGAGAGGCCTACAATGAGCAGTTGTTC
V gene: TRBV11-2
J gene: TRBJ2-1
clone size: .
D gene: TRBD2

CDR3 protein: CASSLRIGTSYNEQFF
CDR3 DNA: TGTGCCAGCAGCCTGAGGATTGGGACGAGCTACAATGAGCAGTTCTTC
V gene: TRBV5-4
J gene: TRBJ2-1
clone size: few
D gene: .

CDR3 protein: CPSSDSRGGRAENIQYF
CDR3 DNA: TGTCCCAGCAGTGACTCGAGAGGCGGGAGGGCCGAAAACATTCAGTACTTC
V gene: TRBV6-4
J gene: TRBJ2-4
clone size: .
D gene: TRBD2

CDR3 protein: CASSLGTDAQYF
CDR3 DNA: TGTGCCAGCAGCTTGGGCACAGATGCGCAGTATTTT
V gene: TRBV5-6
J gene: TRBJ2-3
clone size: .
D gene: .

CDR3 protein: CAISETNQRRHF
CDR3 DNA: TGTGCCATCAGTGAGACGAATCAGCGCCGGCATTTT
V gene: TRBV10-3
J gene: TRBJ1-5
clone size: .
D gene: .

CDR3 protein: CNSSLDQGTEYTF
CDR3 DNA: TGTAACAGCAGCTTAGATCAAGGGACAGAGTATACCTTC
V gene: TRBV11-2
J gene: TRBJ1-2
clone size: .
D gene: TRBD1

CDR3 protein: CASSQDPPWGGSAYEQYF
CDR3 DNA: TGCGCCAGCAGCCAAGACCCCCCATGGGGAGGGTCCGCGTACGAGCAGTACTTC
V gene: TRBV4-1
J gene: TRBJ2-7
clone size: .
D gene: TRBD2

CDR3 protein: CASSLGTGGNRPQLF
CDR3 DNA: TGTGCCAGCAGCTTGGGAACAGGGGGCAACCGGCCCCAGCTTTTT
V gene: TRBV5-4
J gene: TRBJ1-5
clone size: .
D gene: TRBD1

CDR3 protein: CASSMTGGDTEAFF
CDR3 DNA: TGTGCCAGCAGCATGACAGGGGGCGACACTGAAGCTTTCTTT
V gene: TRBV28
J gene: TRBJ1-1
clone size: few
D gene: TRBD1

CDR3 protein: CASTGQGDTGELFF
CDR3 DNA: TGTGCCAGCACCGGACAGGGGGACACCGGGGAGCTGTTTTTT
V gene: TRBV6-1
J gene: TRBJ2-2
clone size: few
D gene: TRBD1

CDR3 protein: CASRRLGGEETQYF
CDR3 DNA: TGTGCCAGCAGACGCCTAGGAGGGGAAGAGACCCAGTACTTC
V gene: TRBV6-5
J gene: TRBJ2-5
clone size: .
D gene: .

CDR3 protein: CASSLDDRAVGETQYF
CDR3 DNA: TGTGCCAGCAGTTTAGATGACAGGGCTGTCGGAGAGACCCAGTACTTC
V gene: TRBV28
J gene: TRBJ2-5
clone size: many
D gene: TRBD1

CDR3 protein: CASSLEGGGGGTDTQYF
CDR3 DNA: TGTGCCAGCAGCTTAGAGGGTGGCGGGGGAGGCACAGATACGCAGTATTTT
V gene: TRBV7-8
J gene: TRBJ2-3
clone size: .
D gene: TRBD2

CDR3 protein: CASSFNGPGNTIYF
CDR3 DNA: TGTGCCAGCAGCTTCAACGGACCTGGAAACACCATATATTTT
V gene: TRBV7-9
J gene: TRBJ1-3
clone size: .
D gene: .

CDR3 protein: CASGIIAGGPYNEQFF
CDR3 DNA: TGTGCAAGCGGTATAATAGCGGGAGGTCCCTACAATGAGCAGTTCTTC
V gene: TRBV6-6
J gene: TRBJ2-1
clone size: .
D gene: TRBD2

CDR3 protein: CASSLDGETEAFF
CDR3 DNA: TGCGCCAGCAGCTTGGACGGAGAGACTGAAGCTTTCTTT
V gene: TRBV5-1
J gene: TRBJ1-1
clone size: .
D gene: .

CDR3 protein: CASSLEPSGSPGDEQFF
CDR3 DNA: TGCGCCAGCAGCTTGGAACCTAGCGGGAGCCCCGGGGATGAGCAGTTCTTC
V gene: TRBV5-1
J gene: TRBJ2-1
clone size: few
D gene: TRBD2

CDR3 protein: CASTKTSGYTGELFF
CDR3 DNA: TGCGCCAGCACCAAGACGTCCGGTTACACCGGGGAGCTGTTTTTT
V gene: TRBV5-1
J gene: TRBJ2-2
clone size: many
D gene: .

CDR3 protein: CAWRGRTGDISTNEKLFF
CDR3 DNA: TGTGCCTGGAGGGGACGGACAGGCGACATTTCAACTAATGAAAAACTGTTTTTT
V gene: TRBV30
J gene: TRBJ1-4
clone size: .
D gene: TRBD1

CDR3 protein: CASSLRALARVLGELFF
CDR3 DNA: TGTGCCAGCAGCCTCAGGGCGCTAGCGCGAGTGCTCGGGGAGCTGTTTTTT
V gene: TRBV11-2
J gene: TRBJ2-2
clone size: .
D gene: .

CDR3 protein: CSARDQTGRAVNLNNSPFHF
CDR3 DNA: TGCAGTGCTAGAGATCAGACAGGGAGGGCGGTTAACCTAAACAATTCACCCTTCCACTTT
V gene: TRBV20-1
J gene: TRBJ1-6
clone size: .
D gene: TRBD1

CDR3 protein: CASSERGDGRDTQYF
CDR3 DNA: TGTGCCAGCAGTGAAAGGGGGGACGGTCGGGATACGCAGTATTTT
V gene: TRBV2
J gene: TRBJ2-3
clone size: .
D gene: .

CDR3 protein: CSVEGTSGMGSYEQYF
CDR3 DNA: TGCAGCGTTGAGGGGACTAGCGGGATGGGGTCCTACGAGCAGTACTTC
V gene: TRBV29-1
J gene: TRBJ2-7
clone size: many
D gene: TRBD2

CDR3 protein: CASSFPGAEQYF
CDR3 DNA: TGTGCCAGCAGCTTTCCAGGGGCCGAGCAGTACTTC
V gene: TRBV7-2
J gene: TRBJ2-7
clone size: .
D gene: .

CDR3 protein: CASSPAGLVGGWENIQYF
CDR3 DNA: TGTGCCAGCAGCCCGGCCGGACTTGTGGGAGGGTGGGAAAACATTCAGTACTTC
V gene: TRBV11-3
J gene: TRBJ2-4
clone size: .
D gene: TRBD2

CDR3 protein: CASSFHQQEQYF
CDR3 DNA: TGTGCCAGCAGCTTCCACCAGCAAGAGCAGTACTTC
V gene: TRBV5-6
J gene: TRBJ2-7
clone size: many
D gene: .

CDR3 protein: CATSPGTPREQYF
CDR3 DNA: TGTGCCACCAGCCCCGGAACGCCTCGGGAGCAGTACTTC
V gene: TRBV15
J gene: TRBJ2-7
clone size: .
D gene: .

CDR3 protein: CASSDRGTSGRLANEQFF
CDR3 DNA: TGCGCCAGCAGCGACCGGGGGACTAGCGGGAGGTTGGCCAATGAGCAGTTCTTC
V gene: TRBV5-1
J gene: TRBJ2-1
clone size: few
D gene: TRBD2

CDR3 protein: CASSLGTSHLNEQFF
CDR3 DNA: TGTGCCAGCAGCTTAGGTACTAGCCACCTCAATGAGCAGTTCTTC
V gene: TRBV7-9
J gene: TRBJ2-1
clone size: .
D gene: .

CDR3 protein: CASSLVIGRDGGEQYF
CDR3 DNA: TGTGCCAGCAGCTTAGTAATAGGGCGGGATGGAGGCGAGCAGTACTTC
V gene: TRBV7-8
J gene: TRBJ2-7
clone size: few
D gene: .

CDR3 protein: CASTIGTSNYGYTF
CDR3 DNA: TGTGCCAGCACTATAGGTACTTCTAACTATGGCTACACCTTC
V gene: TRBV6-5
J gene: TRBJ1-2
clone size: .
D gene: .

CDR3 protein: CASSSLGPGTSGRVSYGPYEQYF
CDR3 DNA: TGTGCCAGCAGCTCCTTAGGGCCAGGAACTAGCGGGAGGGTCTCGTATGGCCCCTACGAGCAGTACTTC
V gene: TRBV11-2
J gene: TRBJ2-7
clone size: medium-sized
D gene: TRBD2

CDR3 protein: CASIVGGDPGNEQFF
CDR3 DNA: TGTGCCAGCATCGTCGGAGGGGATCCAGGGAATGAGCAGTTCTTC
V gene: TRBV14
J gene: TRBJ2-1
clone size: .
D gene: .

CDR3 protein: CVSSEGGSGANFLTF
CDR3 DNA: TGTGTCAGCAGTGAAGGGGGCTCTGGGGCCAACTTCCTGACTTTC
V gene: TRBV6-1
J gene: TRBJ2-6
clone size: .
D gene: TRBD1

CDR3 protein: CASSLYASGKEETQYF
CDR3 DNA: TGTGCCAGCAGCTTATATGCTAGCGGGAAGGAGGAGACCCAGTACTTC
V gene: TRBV11-2
J gene: TRBJ2-5
clone size: many
D gene: TRBD2

CDR3 protein: CASSLTTGGETQYF
CDR3 DNA: TGTGCCAGCAGCTTAACGACAGGGGGAGAGACCCAGTACTTC
V gene: TRBV7-3
J gene: TRBJ2-5
clone size: .
D gene: TRBD1

CDR3 protein: CASSSPGVNTEAFF
CDR3 DNA: TGTGCCAGCAGCTCCCCGGGGGTTAACACTGAAGCTTTCTTT
V gene: TRBV5-6
J gene: TRBJ1-1
clone size: .
D gene: .

CDR3 protein: CASSLGCRLMSVLSEQYF
CDR3 DNA: TGTGCCAGCAGCTTAGGGTGCAGACTAATGTCGGTGTTGAGCGAGCAGTACTTC
V gene: TRBV11-2
J gene: TRBJ2-7
clone size: .
D gene: .

CDR3 protein: CASSDSRTDIDTLYF
CDR3 DNA: TGCGCCAGCAGTGACTCGAGGACAGACATCGATACGCTGTATTTT
V gene: TRBV6-4
J gene: TRBJ2-3
clone size: .
D gene: .

CDR3 protein: CSDEGGSYNEQFF
CDR3 DNA: TGCAGCGACGAAGGGGGCTCCTACAATGAGCAGTTCTTC
V gene: TRBV29-1
J gene: TRBJ2-1
clone size: many
D gene: .

CDR3 protein: CASRRDIYSNQPQYF
CDR3 DNA: TGTGCTAGCAGACGCGACATATATAGCAATCAGCCCCAGTATTTT
V gene: TRBV7-8
J gene: TRBJ2-3
clone size: .
D gene: .

CDR3 protein: CASSQEVRTTVPGELFF
CDR3 DNA: TGTGCCAGCAGCCAAGAAGTGAGGACTACGGTGCCCGGGGAGCTGTTTTTT
V gene: TRBV4-2
J gene: TRBJ2-2
clone size: many
D gene: .

CDR3 protein: CASSYEGSSVGEQYF
CDR3 DNA: TGTGCCAGCAGCTATGAAGGATCGTCCGTAGGCGAGCAGTACTTC
V gene: TRBV13
J gene: TRBJ2-7
clone size: many
D gene: .

CDR3 protein: CASSEALVGPSTNEKLFF
CDR3 DNA: TGTGCCAGCAGTGAAGCGCTTGTGGGGCCCTCAACTAATGAAAAACTGTTTTTT
V gene: TRBV6-1
J gene: TRBJ1-4
clone size: .
D gene: .

CDR3 protein: CDSSLRDMGAYERYF
CDR3 DNA: TGTGACAGCAGCTTAAGGGACATGGGGGCCTACGAGCGGTACTTC
V gene: TRBV11-2
J gene: TRBJ2-7
clone size: .
D gene: .

CDR3 protein: CAISDGGYGQYF
CDR3 DNA: TGTGCCATCAGTGACGGGGGCTACGGGCAGTACTTC
V gene: TRBV10-3
J gene: TRBJ2-7
clone size: .
D gene: .

CDR3 protein: CASILGLAGGEQYF
CDR3 DNA: TGCGCCAGCATCTTGGGACTTGCGGGAGGGGAGCAGTACTTC
V gene: TRBV5-1
J gene: TRBJ2-7
clone size: .
D gene: TRBD2

CDR3 protein: CASSPVQGSNQPQHF
CDR3 DNA: TGTGCCAGCTCACCAGTACAGGGAAGCAATCAGCCCCAGCATTTT
V gene: TRBV18
J gene: TRBJ1-5
clone size: .
D gene: .

CDR3 protein: CAWSVPTSGRNEQFF
CDR3 DNA: TGTGCCTGGAGTGTTCCGACTAGCGGGAGGAATGAGCAGTTCTTC
V gene: TRBV30
J gene: TRBJ2-1
clone size: .
D gene: TRBD2

CDR3 protein: CSVDRLAGGTDTQHF
CDR3 DNA: TGCAGCGTTGACCGACTAGCGGGGGGCACAGATACGCAGCATTTT
V gene: TRBV29-1
J gene: TRBJ1-5
clone size: few
D gene: .

CDR3 protein: CASSIRWDRPRNEQYF
CDR3 DNA: TGTGCCAGTAGTATCCGCTGGGACAGGCCAAGGAACGAGCAGTACTTC
V gene: TRBV19
J gene: TRBJ2-7
clone size: few
D gene: TRBD1

CDR3 protein: CANSLDRSGGGDTQYF
CDR3 DNA: TGTGCCAACAGCTTAGACCGGTCGGGAGGAGGAGATACACAGTATTTT
V gene: TRBV11-2
J gene: TRBJ2-3
clone size: once
D gene: TRBD2

CDR3 protein: CVSTPRQGFNQPQHF
CDR3 DNA: TGTGTCAGCACCCCAAGACAGGGGTTCAATCAGCCCCAACATTTT
V gene: TRBV28
J gene: TRBJ1-5
clone size: .
D gene: TRBD1

CDR3 protein: CASSTGAPTRTQYF
CDR3 DNA: TGTGCCAGCAGTACCGGGGCACCAACCCGGACCCAGTACTTC
V gene: TRBV28
J gene: TRBJ2-5
clone size: .
D gene: .